These 13 T cell receptor beta chains were sequenced from one sample in a study of cytomegalovirus exposure and HLA in healthy donors (TCRdb year 2017). Preparation of the library involved the immunoSEQ multiplex PCR assay. A mixture of 60 forward primers for TCR Vbeta segments and 13 reverse primers for TCR Jbeta segments was used in the multiplex PCR. This immuneACCESS table, as held by TCRdb, lists in-frame sequences with V and J called but not all clones. Of the missing ones, under half trace to an unresolved V gene in checked studies; the others have no known cause. The sample table contains approximately 110,000 clones; only one count was recorded for 70% of them. The ten most abundant clones make up approximately 11% of the sample. Sequencing was done on a sample of PBMCs. Receptors originate from a man aged 35 to 55 in good health and CMV-seropositive.

CDR3 nucleotide sequence: TGTTCCAGCAGCCCAGGTCCGGGACAGGGGTCTAAGCAGTACGTC. This gives the protein CSSSPGPGQGSKQYV. This rearrangement joins TRBV7-9 to TRBJ2-7; 10 nucleotides align to TRBD1. Germline CDR1 SEHNR, CDR2 FQNEAQ (reference sequence). This CDR3 contains 15 residues.

The chain recombines TRBV7-9 with TRBJ1-4; tentative D call: TRBD1 (5 bases). The CDR3 extends over 13 amino acids. Germline V lookup: CDR1 SEHNR, CDR2 FQNEAQ (reference sequence). Trimming cost V 5 bases and J 8 bases, with 12 bases left between them. CDR3 residues: CASSPTGGEKLFF. CDR3 DNA: TGTGCCAGCAGCCCCACGGGGGGGGAAAAACTGTTTTTT.

As DNA, the CDR3 is TGTGCCAGCAGTTTTCTAGCGGGAGGTATCCAAGAGACCCAGTACTTC. This codes for CASSFLAGGIQETQYF. The chain uses TRBV28 and TRBJ2-5, with 11 positions matching TRBD2. This CDR3 contains 16 residues. CDR1 and CDR2 (germline): MDHEN, SYDVKM. After removal of 3 bases from V and 1 base from J, the junction contained 4 bases not matched to a gene. Full variable domain (remainder filled in from reference TRBV28 and TRBJ2-5): DVKVTQSSRYLVKRTGEKVFLECVQDMDHENMFWYRQDPGLGLRLIYFSYDVKMKEKGDIPEGYSVSREKKERFSLILESASTNQTSMYLCASSFLAGGIQETQYFGPGTRLLVL.

The count of this clone is one. The chain couples TRBV6-1 to TRBJ2-7; D ambiguous. Germline values: CDR1 MNHNS, CDR2 SASEGT. Trimming shortened V by 1 base and J by 2 bases, and 12 bases separated the two germline ends. This CDR3 comprises 15 residues. DNA for the CDR3: TGTGCCAGCAGTGAAGAAAGCGCCTTTCCCTACGAGCAGTACTTC. This sequence encodes CASSEESAFPYEQYF.

The CDR3 sequence: CASSLEGPGEQYV. The CDR3 DNA reads TGCGCCAGCAGCTTGGAGGGTCCGGGGGAGCAGTACGTC. The chain joins TRBV5-1 to TRBJ2-7, with a possible D match to TRBD2 (5 bases). The CDR3 consists of 13 residues. The ends were cut back, 0 bases at V and 7 bases at J, with 11 bases in the middle. CDR1 SGHRS and CDR2 YFSETQ come from the germline V gene.

This clone was picked up a small number of times. V gene TRBV11-2 combines with J gene TRBJ2-1; TRBD2 matches 7 bases. The CDR3 is 16 residues long. After removal of 5 bases from V and 2 bases from J, the junction contained 9 bases not matched to a gene. The V gene's germline CDR1 is SGHAT and CDR2 FQNNGV. The CDR3 DNA reads as TGTGCCAGCAGCCCAGTCGGCCTAGCGGCCTACAATGAGCAGTTCTTC. As protein: CASSPVGLAAYNEQFF.

V gene TRBV29-1 combines with J gene TRBJ1-1; TRBD1 matches at 9 bases. The CDR3 has 10 amino acids. Losses at the gene ends were 7 bases for V and 8 bases for J; bases not matched to a gene: 2. Germline assignment: CDR1 SQVTM and CDR2 ANQGSEA. The CDR3 bases are TGCAGCGCTGGACAGGGGGAAGCTTTCTTT. Amino acids: CSAGQGEAFF.

The gene calls are TRBV19 and TRBJ1-1, with TRBD1 matching 8 bases. The J segment lost 5 bases and the V segment lost 3 bases, leaving 5 bases of the junction unmatched. Germline CDR1 and CDR2: LNHDA and SQIVND (reference sequence). The CDR3 totals 14 residues. The CDR3 coding sequence is TGTGCCAGTAGTATGGGCAGGGGGCCTACTGAAGCTTTCTTT. Amino acids: CASSMGRGPTEAFF.

This clone was picked up a small number of times. V is TRBV5-4 and J is TRBJ2-1; D call uncertain. V lost 1 base, J lost 8 bases, and 16 bases lay in between. The CDR3 is made up of 15 amino acids. In germline, CDR1 is SGHNT, CDR2 YYREEE (reference sequence). Written as DNA, the CDR3 is TGTGCCAGCAGCTTGTCAGATCCTCAGATCCATGAGCAGTTCTTC. Translation: CASSLSDPQIHEQFF.

J is TRBJ2-7 and V is TRBV29-1; TRBD2 aligns across 10 bases. Per the germline V gene, CDR1 is SQVTM and CDR2 is ANQGSEA. J lost 7 bases, V lost 6 bases, and 12 bases had no gene match. The CDR3 length is 14 residues. In DNA, the CDR3 is TGCAGCGTCACGACTAGCGGGTGGGCAGGTGAGCAGTACGTC. Its protein product is CSVTTSGWAGEQYV.

The table lists this clone with a few counts. The J gene is TRBJ2-2, the V gene TRBV11-2; tentative D call: TRBD2 (6 bases). Germline V lookup: CDR1 SGHAT, CDR2 FQNNGV. This CDR3 spans 17 amino acids. V was cut by 0 bases and J by 1 base, with 12 bases left in between. The CDR3 spells CASSLEVRRENTGELFF. Here the CDR3 DNA reads TGTGCCAGCAGCTTAGAGGTTCGGCGGGAGAACACCGGGGAGCTGTTTTTT.

V is TRBV19 and J is TRBJ2-3, with D possibly being TRBD1 (6 bases). This CDR3 is built from 13 residues. Germline CDR1 is LNHDA and CDR2 is SQIVND (reference sequence). Trimming pared 7 bases from V and 5 bases from J, leaving 13 bases between. In nucleotides, the CDR3 is TGTGCCAGTATGTCAGGGGCGGAAGATACGCAGTATTTT. Translating it yields CASMSGAEDTQYF. The whole variable domain, remainder taken from reference TRBV19 and TRBJ2-3, is DGGITQSPKYLFRKEGQNVTLSCEQNLNHDAMYWYRQDPGQGLRLIYYSQIVNDFQKGDIAEGYSVSREKKESFPLTVTSAQKNPTAFYLCASMSGAEDTQYFGPGTRLTVL.

The chain is built from TRBV28 and TRBJ2-2, with D tentatively TRBD1 (5 bases). This CDR3 region has 14 residues. Germline V gives CDR1 MDHEN, CDR2 SYDVKM. Trimming took 6 bases from V and 1 from J, leaving 9 bases between them. This CDR3 reads CASSGRENTGELFF. The CDR3 DNA sequence: TGTGCCAGCAGCGGCAGGGAGAACACCGGGGAGCTGTTTTTT.